This TCR beta chain was captured by sequencing in a study of identical twins. TCRdb redid the calling of the 5' RACE reads with MiXCR, one entry per CDR3 protein. This table has 450,000 or so distinct CDR3 sequences, around a sixth appearing once. Germline CDR1 SGHNT, CDR2 YYREEE (reference sequence). Trimming at V came to 2 bases and at J to 1 base, leaving 2 bases not matched to a gene. The CDR3 covers 15 residues. The chain recombines TRBV5-4 with TRBJ2-5, with 10 bases identical to TRBD2. Sequenced: naive T cells sorted from blood. This TCR derives from a man in his fifties in good health. CDR3 loop: CASSLKRGGQETQYF. The CDR3, as DNA: TGTGCCAGCAGCTTAAAGCGGGGGGGCCAAGAGACCCAGTACTTC. The entire variable domain, with the rest obtained from reference TRBV5-4 and TRBJ2-5, is as follows: ETGVTQSPTHLIKTRGQQVTLRCSSQSGHNTVSWYQQALGQGPQFIFQYYREEENGRGNFPPRFSGLQFPNYSSELNVNALELDDSALYLCASSLKRGGQETQYFGPGTRLLVL.